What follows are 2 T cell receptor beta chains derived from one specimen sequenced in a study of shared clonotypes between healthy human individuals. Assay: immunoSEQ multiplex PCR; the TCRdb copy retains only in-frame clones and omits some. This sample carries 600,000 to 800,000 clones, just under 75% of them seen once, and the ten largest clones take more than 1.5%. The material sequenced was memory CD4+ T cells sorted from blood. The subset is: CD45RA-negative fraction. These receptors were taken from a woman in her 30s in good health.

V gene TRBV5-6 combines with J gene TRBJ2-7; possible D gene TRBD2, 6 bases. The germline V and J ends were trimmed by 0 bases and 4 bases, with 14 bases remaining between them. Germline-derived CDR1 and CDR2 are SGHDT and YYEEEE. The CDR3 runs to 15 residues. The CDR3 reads CASSLGWGDSYEQYF. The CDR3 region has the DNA TGTGCCAGCAGCTTGGGGTGGGGGGACTCGTACGAGCAGTACTTC.

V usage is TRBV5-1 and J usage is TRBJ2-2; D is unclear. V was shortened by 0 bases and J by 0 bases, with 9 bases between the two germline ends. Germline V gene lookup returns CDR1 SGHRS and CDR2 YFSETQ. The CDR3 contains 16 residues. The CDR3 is CASSLAGGSNTGELFF. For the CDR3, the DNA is TGCGCCAGCAGCTTGGCCGGCGGTTCGAACACCGGGGAGCTGTTTTTT.